What follows are 9 T cell receptor beta chains derived from one specimen sequenced in a study of T cells after yellow fever vaccination (dated by TCRdb to the late 2010s). This specimen's treatment or condition label, per the study, means: live attenuated yellow fever vaccine strain. The protocol used for the library was 5' RACE. Data came from an Illumina NovaSeq 6000. TCRdb's own reprocessing of the public reads used fastp at Q25 and MiXCR and kept productive beta chains. Entries that share a CDR3 protein sequence are merged under the most common genes and DNA. The sample table shows a few hundred thousand distinct CDR3 sequences, and over 3.5% are seen once. Roughly a fifth of the sample lies in the top ten. The sample was PBMCs, taken 15 days after the yellow fever booster vaccination. The receptors here all came from a man between 18 and 29 years old who received the YFV17D yellow fever vaccine.

The V gene is TRBV5-1, the J gene TRBJ2-3; 7 bases align to TRBD1. Trimming cost V 4 bases and J 6 bases; bases outside gene matches: 11. Germline V CDR1 and CDR2: SGHRS, YFSETQ. The CDR3 has 15 amino acids. The DNA of the CDR3 is TGCGCCAGCAGCCAAGGGACAGTGATGGGGGATACGCAGTATTTT. Translating gives CASSQGTVMGDTQYF.

The sample holds many counts of this clonotype. The chain links TRBV15 to TRBJ1-5, with 7 positions matching TRBD1. Germline values: CDR1 LNHNV, CDR2 YYDKDF (reference sequence). The CDR3 has 15 residues. The trim removed 1 base at V and 6 bases at J, leaving 6 bases unmatched. This CDR3 reads CATSRGQGDGQPQHF. For the CDR3, the DNA is TGTGCCACCAGCAGAGGACAGGGAGATGGTCAGCCCCAGCATTTT.

The table lists this clonotype with many counts. The V and J genes are TRBV9 and TRBJ2-1, with D perhaps TRBD1 (6 bases). This CDR3 spans 15 amino acids. Trimming pared 0 bases from V and 2 bases from J, leaving 9 bases between. Germline V gene lookup returns CDR1 SGDLS and CDR2 YYNGEE. The CDR3 DNA is TGTGCCAGCAGCGTAGTGGACAGTGCCTACAATGAGCAGTTCTTC. Translated: CASSVVDSAYNEQFF. The whole variable domain, filled in from reference TRBV9 and TRBJ2-1, reads DSGVTQTPKHLITATGQRVTLRCSPRSGDLSVYWYQQSLDQGLQFLIQYYNGEERAKGNILERFSAQQFPDLHSELNLSSLELGDSALYFCASSVVDSAYNEQFFGPGTRLTVL.

This clonotype was picked up a small number of times. The chain carries TRBV7-2 and TRBJ1-1; D gene uncertain. The V end lost 2 bases, the J end lost 11 bases, and 9 bases lay between the germline ends. Per the germline V gene, CDR1 is SGHTA and CDR2 is FQGNSA. CDR3 length: 11 residues. The CDR3: CASSLSAQAFF. Written as DNA, the CDR3 is TGTGCCAGCAGCTTATCCGCCCAGGCTTTCTTT.

This clonotype was recorded a few times. V and J are TRBV4-2 and TRBJ1-5, with D possibly matching TRBD1 (6 bases). The germline CDR1 and CDR2 sequences are LGHNA and YNFKEQ. This CDR3 spans 15 amino acids. Trimming left V 0 bases short and J 4 bases short, with 10 bases between. The CDR3 coding sequence is TGTGCCAGCAGCCAAGATCAAGGGACAAATCAGCCCCAGCATTTT. It is translated as CASSQDQGTNQPQHF.

This clonotype was detected many times. The chain couples TRBV11-2 to TRBJ1-1, with D hard to call. With 5 bases removed from V and 0 bases from J, the gap between germline ends came to 10 bases. The CDR3 sequence is 14 residues long. Germline CDR1 reads SGHAT; CDR2 reads FQNNGV. CDR3 protein: CASSLNRMNTEAFF. The CDR3 coding sequence is TGTGCCAGCAGCCTGAACCGGATGAACACTGAAGCTTTCTTT. Filled out from reference TRBV11-2 and TRBJ1-1, the complete variable domain reads EAGVAQSPRYKIIEKRQSVAFWCNPISGHATLYWYQQILGQGPKLLIQFQNNGVVDDSQLPKDRFSAERLKGVDSTLKIQPAKLEDSAVYLCASSLNRMNTEAFFGQGTRLTVV.

This clonotype has just a few counts. This chain links TRBV12-3 or TRBV12-4 with TRBJ2-1; TRBD1 agrees at 11 bases. This CDR3 spans 15 amino acids. V gave up 7 bases and J gave up 3 bases; unmatched junction bases: 5. In DNA, the CDR3 is TGTGCCAGCACCCTGGGACAGGGGGGCTACAATGAGCAGTTCTTC. Translating it yields CASTLGQGGYNEQFF.

Many counts were recorded for this clonotype. The chain uses TRBV10-3 and TRBJ2-5, with D possibly called TRBD1 or TRBD2 (5 bases each). With 6 bases removed from V and 5 bases from J, the gap between germline ends came to 13 bases. The CDR3 spans 13 residues. The germline CDR1 and CDR2 sequences are ENHRY and SYGVKD. CDR3 bases: TGTGCCATCAGGCTACAGGAGGCTGAGACCCAGTACTTC. As protein: CAIRLQEAETQYF.

The sample holds many counts of this clonotype. The genes are TRBV7-6 and TRBJ2-1; D gene unclear. V was clipped by 6 bases and J by 0 bases, with 6 bases between them. Germline CDR1 reads SGHVS; CDR2 reads FNYEAQ. The CDR3 runs to 13 residues. The CDR3 protein is CASRRDSYNEQFF. CDR3 sequence (DNA): TGTGCCAGCAGAAGGGACTCCTACAATGAGCAGTTCTTC.